The source of this T cell receptor (beta chain) is a study of CD8 T cells in Susac syndrome. The V gene lost 0 bases and the J gene lost 4 bases, with 17 bases spanning the gap. The CDR3 loop spans 17 amino acids. Per the germline V gene, CDR1 is LGHDT and CDR2 is YNNKEL (reference sequence). The RNA input was 0.5 to 1 ug, and it was reverse transcribed with random hexamers. A multiplex approach, immunoSEQ multiplex PCR, amplified TCR beta CDR3 across 54 Vbeta and 13 Jbeta. TCRdb itself ran the immunoSEQ multiplex PCR reads through MiXCR, one entry per CDR3 protein. Of tens of thousands of distinct CDR3 sequences in the sample, around 90% are singletons; the top ten hold roughly 0.49%.

The specimen was CD8+ T cells from PBMCs. The chain uses TRBV3-1 and TRBJ2-3; D is possibly TRBD1 (5 bases). The clonotype comes from a human donor with multiple sclerosis. The chain's CDR3 is CASSQDRADKKADTQYF. The CDR3 nucleotides are TGTGCCAGCAGCCAAGATAGGGCGGACAAGAAGGCAGATACGCAGTATTTT.